This TCR beta chain comes out of a study of blood T cell repertoires in COVID-19. At the level of the study: COVID-19 samples from acute and convalescent phases originated in the United States, Italy and Spain. Sample material is recorded as cDNA or gDNA derived from T cells, B-cell-depleted T cells, or PBMCs.

V shed 3 bases, J shed 5 bases, and the junction held 18 bases outside the gene matches. CDR3 length: 18 amino acids. Germline loops: CDR1 ENHRY, CDR2 SYGVKD. The repertoire was sequenced with immunoSEQ multiplex PCR; TCRdb's copy has only in-frame clones and lacks some. This table holds around 240,000 clones, approximately 85% found once. The source material was peripheral blood. The TCR sequence derives from a man between 35 and 55 years old with acute or convalescent COVID-19. The chain couples TRBV10-3 to TRBJ1-2; 7 bases are shared with TRBD1. The CDR3 DNA reads TGTGCCATCAGTGAAACCAGGGGGATTAGGGTTTTACGGTATGGCTACACCTTC. Protein sequence: CAISETRGIRVLRYGYTF.